The sequence of this T cell receptor (beta chain) was determined in a study of molecular identifiers for immune sequencing clone quantification. Study context: Across replicate runs, RNA obtained from approximately 20,000 or 98,000 naive CD8 cells was divided into five, with four undergoing sequencing.

TCRdb reanalysed the PCR reads using MiXCR and keeps one entry per CDR3 protein. The sample consists of 300,000 to 400,000 distinct CDR3 sequences, about 20% of them appearing once. The CDR3 runs 16 residues. J lost 4 bases, V lost 2 bases, and 8 bases had no gene match. Germline V gene data show CDR1 as KGHSY and CDR2 as FQNENV. This clonotype was seen at least ten times. Naive CD8 T cells were FACS-sorted by CD8+CD4-CCR7+CD45RA+ markers. Sequencing was performed on naive CD8+ T cells from blood, with Jurkat cell RNA spiked in. Subset denoted: FACS-sorted CD8+CD4-CCR7+CD45RA+ naive T cells. The clonotype originates from a human donor in good health. Some libraries in this study had Jurkat cell RNA spiked in. The V call is TRBV16, the J call TRBJ1-5; 7 bases agree with TRBD1. CDR3 nucleotides: TGTGCCAGCAGCCAACAGGGGGGAGAGAAAAATCAGCCCCAGCATTTT. It is translated as CASSQQGGEKNQPQHF.